Listed below are T cell receptor beta chains from one sample, sequenced in a study of cytomegalovirus exposure and HLA in healthy donors. Here immunoSEQ multiplex PCR was the method, and the copy in TCRdb shows in-frame clones only, minus some. The table shows fewer than 200,000 clones, with around nine tenths occurring only once. The sequenced sample consisted of PBMCs. The receptors were gathered from a woman under 40 in good health and CMV-seronegative. Both conserved end residues are part of each CDR3. The size field is filled for only some rows; it gives once, few, many or a size class.

j_call: TRBJ2-5
v_call: TRBV30
clone_size: .
cdr3_aa: CAWSPGRGETQYF

j_call: TRBJ2-2
v_call: TRBV10-2
clone_size: .
cdr3_aa: CASSEFVAGDTGELFF

j_call: TRBJ1-6
v_call: TRBV6-5
clone_size: .
cdr3_aa: CASSYVQATNSPLHF

j_call: TRBJ1-6
v_call: TRBV25-1
clone_size: .
cdr3_aa: CASGGGGNSPLHF

j_call: TRBJ2-1
v_call: TRBV19
clone_size: .
cdr3_aa: CASSILGNEQFF

j_call: TRBJ1-5
v_call: TRBV27
clone_size: .
cdr3_aa: CASSTTLQGARGQPQHF

j_call: TRBJ2-1
v_call: TRBV27
clone_size: once
cdr3_aa: CASSLDTGAYNEQFF

j_call: TRBJ2-5
v_call: TRBV7-9
clone_size: .
cdr3_aa: CASSFVGRETQYF

j_call: TRBJ2-1
v_call: TRBV28
clone_size: once
cdr3_aa: CASSSGDLGNEQFF

j_call: TRBJ2-1
v_call: TRBV27
clone_size: .
cdr3_aa: CASSSLAGYYNEQFF

j_call: TRBJ2-1
v_call: TRBV14
clone_size: .
cdr3_aa: CASSQGRTGLYEQFF

j_call: .
v_call: TRBV6-5
clone_size: .
cdr3_aa: CASSYGTGGVEQYF

j_call: TRBJ1-4
v_call: TRBV19
clone_size: .
cdr3_aa: CASSARQPVGEKLFF

j_call: TRBJ1-2
v_call: TRBV5-1
clone_size: .
cdr3_aa: CASSLAPGYGYGYTF

j_call: TRBJ2-2
v_call: TRBV7-3
clone_size: .
cdr3_aa: CATGQGPNTGELFF

j_call: TRBJ2-5
v_call: TRBV27
clone_size: once
cdr3_aa: CASSPAGGLQETQYF

j_call: TRBJ2-4
v_call: TRBV7-9
clone_size: .
cdr3_aa: CASSLISGKNIQYF

j_call: TRBJ2-5
v_call: TRBV6-6
clone_size: .
cdr3_aa: CASNYWDKRETQYF

j_call: .
v_call: TRBV4-1
clone_size: .
cdr3_aa: CASSQLDLGTGDWQWGYEQYF

j_call: TRBJ1-1
v_call: TRBV2
clone_size: .
cdr3_aa: CASSASGGRPNTEAFF

j_call: TRBJ2-7
v_call: TRBV10-3
clone_size: .
cdr3_aa: CAISDPRLGGREQYF

j_call: TRBJ2-1
v_call: TRBV29-1
clone_size: once
cdr3_aa: CSVQELGEQFF

j_call: TRBJ2-1
v_call: TRBV7-3
clone_size: few
cdr3_aa: CASSSRPGSSGEQFF

j_call: TRBJ2-3
v_call: TRBV7-9
clone_size: .
cdr3_aa: CASSSTGQSTDTQYF

j_call: TRBJ1-5
v_call: TRBV6-6
clone_size: few
cdr3_aa: CASASGTYNQPQHF

j_call: TRBJ2-5
v_call: TRBV6-1
clone_size: few
cdr3_aa: CASSVGTVKETQYF

j_call: TRBJ2-7
v_call: TRBV11-2
clone_size: .
cdr3_aa: CASSRPGQGAYEQYF

j_call: TRBJ1-2
v_call: TRBV5-1
clone_size: .
cdr3_aa: CASSLRGMGGYGYTF

j_call: TRBJ1-1
v_call: TRBV5-4
clone_size: few
cdr3_aa: CASSFTLASEAFF

j_call: TRBJ1-1
v_call: TRBV7-9
clone_size: .
cdr3_aa: CASNLRGPDTEAFF

j_call: TRBJ2-5
v_call: TRBV27
clone_size: .
cdr3_aa: CASSPRTSGTLAETQYF

j_call: TRBJ2-2
v_call: TRBV6-6
clone_size: .
cdr3_aa: CASSETGSAGELFF

j_call: TRBJ2-7
v_call: TRBV7-9
clone_size: .
cdr3_aa: CASSLGQGDEQYF

j_call: TRBJ2-2
v_call: TRBV6-1
clone_size: .
cdr3_aa: CASSEAGGSGELFF

j_call: TRBJ2-5
v_call: TRBV6-1
clone_size: .
cdr3_aa: CASNQLAGGGETQYF

j_call: TRBJ1-6
v_call: TRBV11-3
clone_size: .
cdr3_aa: CASSLWAAYNSPLHF

j_call: TRBJ2-7
v_call: TRBV5-4
clone_size: .
cdr3_aa: CASSQEREGTYEQYF

j_call: TRBJ2-7
v_call: TRBV7-2
clone_size: .
cdr3_aa: CASSLQGQLHYEQYF

j_call: TRBJ2-3
v_call: TRBV11-2
clone_size: .
cdr3_aa: CASSLDLAGGTDTQYF

j_call: TRBJ1-2
v_call: TRBV6-6
clone_size: .
cdr3_aa: CASTKGQGKYGYTF

j_call: TRBJ2-1
v_call: TRBV10-2
clone_size: .
cdr3_aa: CASSGGTSLGEQFF

j_call: TRBJ2-1
v_call: TRBV4-1
clone_size: once
cdr3_aa: CASSPDPSDRADSYNEQFF

j_call: TRBJ1-5
v_call: TRBV15
clone_size: .
cdr3_aa: CATSRPRAAGNQPQHF

j_call: TRBJ1-5
v_call: TRBV7-2
clone_size: .
cdr3_aa: CASSLQGARFNQPQHF

j_call: TRBJ1-6
v_call: TRBV10-3
clone_size: .
cdr3_aa: CATAGAGSYNSPLHF

j_call: TRBJ1-1
v_call: TRBV5-8
clone_size: .
cdr3_aa: CASSRWGGQGVSEAFF

j_call: TRBJ1-2
v_call: TRBV9
clone_size: .
cdr3_aa: CASSVAVGDYGYTF